This T cell receptor beta chain comes out of a study of T cell responses to AZD1222 COVID-19 vaccine. Sequenced by immunoSEQ multiplex PCR; TCRdb stores in-frame clones only, minus some. The sample lists 150,000 to 200,000 clones, 91% occurring once. The length of the CDR3 is 14 residues. After removal of 5 bases from V and 7 bases from J, the junction contained 4 bases not matched to a gene. CDR1 is SGHTA and CDR2 is FQGNSA in the germline V gene. The clonotype comes from an adult who received the AZD1222 COVID-19 vaccine. The sequences come from peripheral blood, collected 28 days after the second AZD1222 dose. This chain uses TRBV7-2 with TRBJ1-5, with 11 bases that match TRBD1. CDR3 protein: CASSTGTGGQPQHF. CDR3 sequence (DNA): TGTGCCAGCAGCACCGGGACAGGGGGGCAGCCCCAGCATTTT.